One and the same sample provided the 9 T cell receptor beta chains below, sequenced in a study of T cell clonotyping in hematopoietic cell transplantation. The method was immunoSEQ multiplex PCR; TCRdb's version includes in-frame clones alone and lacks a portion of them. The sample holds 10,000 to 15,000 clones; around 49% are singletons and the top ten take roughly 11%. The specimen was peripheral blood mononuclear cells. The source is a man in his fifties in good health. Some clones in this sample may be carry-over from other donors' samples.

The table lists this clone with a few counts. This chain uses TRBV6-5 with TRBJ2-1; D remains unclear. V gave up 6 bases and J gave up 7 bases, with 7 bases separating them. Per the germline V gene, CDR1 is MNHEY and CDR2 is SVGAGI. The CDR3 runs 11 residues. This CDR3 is CASRRVNEQFF. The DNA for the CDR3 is TGTGCCAGCAGGAGAGTAAATGAGCAGTTCTTC.

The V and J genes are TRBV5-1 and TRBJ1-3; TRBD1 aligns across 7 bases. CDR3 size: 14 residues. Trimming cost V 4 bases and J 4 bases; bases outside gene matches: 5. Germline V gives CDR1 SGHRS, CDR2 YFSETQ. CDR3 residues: CASSSGTAGNTIYF. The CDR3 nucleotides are TGCGCCAGCAGCAGCGGGACAGCCGGAAACACCATATATTTT.

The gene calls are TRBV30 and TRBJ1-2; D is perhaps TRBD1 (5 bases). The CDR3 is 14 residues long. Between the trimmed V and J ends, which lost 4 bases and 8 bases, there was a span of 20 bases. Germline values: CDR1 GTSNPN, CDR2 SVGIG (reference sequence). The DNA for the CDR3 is TGTGCCTGGACCACGGCAGGGACGGATGGAGGCTACACCTTC. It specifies CAWTTAGTDGGYTF.

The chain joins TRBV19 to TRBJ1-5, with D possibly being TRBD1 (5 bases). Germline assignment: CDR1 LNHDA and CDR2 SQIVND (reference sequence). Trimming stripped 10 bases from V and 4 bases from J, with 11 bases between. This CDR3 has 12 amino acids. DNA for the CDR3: TGTGCCACCCGAGCAGGGAATCAGCCCCAGCATTTT. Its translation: CATRAGNQPQHF.

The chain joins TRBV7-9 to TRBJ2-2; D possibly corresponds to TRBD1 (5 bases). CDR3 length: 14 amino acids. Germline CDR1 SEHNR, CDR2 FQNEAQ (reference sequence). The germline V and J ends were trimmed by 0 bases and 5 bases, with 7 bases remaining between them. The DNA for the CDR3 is TGTGCCAGCAGCTTAGCGTGGACAACCGGGGAGCTGTTTTTT. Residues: CASSLAWTTGELFF.

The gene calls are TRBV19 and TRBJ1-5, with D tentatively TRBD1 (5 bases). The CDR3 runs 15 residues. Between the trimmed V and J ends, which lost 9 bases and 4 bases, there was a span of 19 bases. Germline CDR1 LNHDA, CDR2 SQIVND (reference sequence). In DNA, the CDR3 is TGTGCCAGCCTCCTCCTGGGCAGGGCGAATCAGCCCCAGCATTTT. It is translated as CASLLLGRANQPQHF.

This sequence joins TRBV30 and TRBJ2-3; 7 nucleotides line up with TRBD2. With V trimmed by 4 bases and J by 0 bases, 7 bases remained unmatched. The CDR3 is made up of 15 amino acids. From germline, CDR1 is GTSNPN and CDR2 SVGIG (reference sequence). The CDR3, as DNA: TGTGCCTGGATGAAGAGCGGGGTTAGCACAGATACGCAGTATTTT. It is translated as CAWMKSGVSTDTQYF.

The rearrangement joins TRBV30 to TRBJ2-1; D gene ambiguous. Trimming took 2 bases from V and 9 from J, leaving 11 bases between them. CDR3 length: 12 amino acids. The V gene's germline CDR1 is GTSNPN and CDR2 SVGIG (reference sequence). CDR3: CAWSTSWGEQFF. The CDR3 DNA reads TGTGCCTGGAGTACGAGCTGGGGTGAGCAGTTCTTC. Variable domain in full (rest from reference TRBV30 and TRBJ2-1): SQTIHQWPATLVQPVGSPLSLECTVEGTSNPNLYWYRQAAGRGLQLLFYSVGIGQISSEVPQNLSASRPQDRQFILSSKKLLLSDSGFYLCAWSTSWGEQFFGPGTRLTVL.

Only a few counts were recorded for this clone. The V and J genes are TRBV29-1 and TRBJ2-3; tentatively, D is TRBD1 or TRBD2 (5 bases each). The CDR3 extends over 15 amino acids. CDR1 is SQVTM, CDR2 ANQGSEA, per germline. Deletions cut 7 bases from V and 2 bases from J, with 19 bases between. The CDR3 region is CSGGRGPGYTDTQYF. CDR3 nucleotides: TGCAGCGGGGGAAGGGGCCCGGGGTACACAGATACGCAGTATTTT.